This record concerns one T cell receptor beta chain sequence. The antigen remains undetermined. These data come from a study of monozygotic twins with inflammatory bowel disease. Study-level results: Individual T cell subtypes were not distinguishable.

TCRdb reanalyzed the 5' RACE reads and collapses them to one entry per CDR3 protein, without DNA. The specimen's table records fewer than 550,000 distinct CDR3 sequences. The sequence derives from a human donor with ulcerative colitis or Crohn's disease, or a healthy co-twin of an affected twin (not recorded which). Specimen: blood.

This CDR3 is CASSLVVTAAQETQYF. The chain couples TRBV5-5 to TRBJ2-5; as DNA is missing, the TRBD2 call by TCRdb cannot be tested. Germline V lookup: CDR1 SGHKS, CDR2 YYEKEE (reference sequence). This CDR3 is 16 amino acids long.